The 3 T cell receptor beta chains in this list originate from one sample, sequenced in a study of cytomegalovirus exposure and HLA in healthy donors. The PCR used 60 Vbeta and 13 Jbeta primers. Sequencing was performed with immunoSEQ multiplex PCR; in TCRdb, only in-frame clones are kept and a portion is missing. This table holds over 150,000 clones, 84% found once. Material: PBMCs. The receptors stem from a girl aged 2 to 10 in good health and CMV-seropositive.

This chain connects TRBV4-1 to TRBJ2-6, with 8 bases lining up with TRBD1. Unmatched junction bases numbered 6, after V lost 4 bases and J lost 1 base. This CDR3 spans 17 amino acids. In germline, CDR1 is MGHRA, CDR2 YSYEKL. CDR3 amino acids: CASSPGQARSGANVLTF. The CDR3 region has the DNA TGCGCCAGCAGCCCGGGACAGGCAAGATCTGGGGCCAACGTCCTGACTTTC.

This clone showed up just a few times. J is TRBJ1-2 and V is TRBV6-1; D might be TRBD1 (5 bases). This CDR3 region has 17 residues. The ends were cut back, 0 bases at V and 6 bases at J, with 20 bases in the middle. Germline loops: CDR1 MNHNS, CDR2 SASEGT. CDR3: CASSEAGWPGLLDGYTF. The CDR3 bases are TGTGCCAGCAGTGAAGCGGGTTGGCCAGGGTTGTTGGATGGCTACACCTTC.

The chain is built from TRBV20-1 and TRBJ2-1; D uncertain. Germline values: CDR1 DFQATT, CDR2 SNEGSKA (reference sequence). This CDR3 contains 11 residues. Trimming left V 0 bases short and J 10 bases short, with 7 bases between. CDR3 region: CSARETGEQFF. The CDR3 coding sequence is TGCAGTGCTAGAGAGACCGGGGAGCAGTTCTTC.